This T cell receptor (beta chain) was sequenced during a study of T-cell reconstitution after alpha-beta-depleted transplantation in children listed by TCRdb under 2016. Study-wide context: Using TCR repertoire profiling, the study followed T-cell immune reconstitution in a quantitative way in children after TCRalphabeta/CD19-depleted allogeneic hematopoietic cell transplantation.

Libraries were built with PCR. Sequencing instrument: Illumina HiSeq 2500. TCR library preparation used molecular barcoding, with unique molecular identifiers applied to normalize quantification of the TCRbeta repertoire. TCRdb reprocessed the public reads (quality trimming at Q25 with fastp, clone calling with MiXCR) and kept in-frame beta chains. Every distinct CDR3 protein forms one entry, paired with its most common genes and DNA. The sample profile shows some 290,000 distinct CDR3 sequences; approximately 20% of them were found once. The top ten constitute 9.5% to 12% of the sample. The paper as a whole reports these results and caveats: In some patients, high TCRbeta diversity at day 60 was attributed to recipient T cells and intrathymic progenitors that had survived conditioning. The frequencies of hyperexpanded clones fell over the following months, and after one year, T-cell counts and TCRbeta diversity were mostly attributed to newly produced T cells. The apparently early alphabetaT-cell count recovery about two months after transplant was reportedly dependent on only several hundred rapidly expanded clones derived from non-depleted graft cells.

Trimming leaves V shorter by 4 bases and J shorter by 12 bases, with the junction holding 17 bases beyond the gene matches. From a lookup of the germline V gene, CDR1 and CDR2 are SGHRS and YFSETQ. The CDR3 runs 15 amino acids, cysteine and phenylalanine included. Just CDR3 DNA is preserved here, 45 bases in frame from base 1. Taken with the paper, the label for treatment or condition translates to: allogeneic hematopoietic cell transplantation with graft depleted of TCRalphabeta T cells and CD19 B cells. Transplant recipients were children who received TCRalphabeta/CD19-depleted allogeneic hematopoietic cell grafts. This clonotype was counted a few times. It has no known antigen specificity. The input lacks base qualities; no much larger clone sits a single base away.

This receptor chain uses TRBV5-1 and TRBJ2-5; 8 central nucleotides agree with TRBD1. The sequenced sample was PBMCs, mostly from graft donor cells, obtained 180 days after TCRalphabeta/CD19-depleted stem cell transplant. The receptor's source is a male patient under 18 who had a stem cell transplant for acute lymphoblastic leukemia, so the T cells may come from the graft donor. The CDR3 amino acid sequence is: CASSILIGTGYFKYF. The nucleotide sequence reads TGCGCCAGCAGCATTTTGATCGGGACAGGATACTTTAAGTACTTC.